This is a list of T cell receptor beta chains from one sample in a study of T cell responses to AZD1222 COVID-19 vaccine. TCRdb's table, derived via immunoSEQ multiplex PCR, lists solely in-frame clones and lacks some. The sample shows some 200,000 clones, approximately 93% of them seen only once. The sequencing here drew on peripheral blood, taken 28 days after the second AZD1222 dose. The receptors derive from an adult who received the AZD1222 COVID-19 vaccine. Both conserved end residues are part of each CDR3. D genes are given only for firm matches. Clone size is not always given. Where it is, it says once, few, many or a class for expanded clones.

>NA|NA|TRBV27|TRBJ2-1
TGTGCCAGCAGTCCAACCCCGTACAATGAGCAGTTCTTC
CASSPTPYNEQFF
>NA|TRBD2|TRBV5-1|TRBJ2-1
TGCGCCAGCAGCTTTCTAGCGGAGTACAATGAGCAGTTCTTC
CASSFLAEYNEQFF
>NA|NA|TRBV28|TRBJ1-5
TGTGCCAGCAGTTCCTCCTCCCGAGGCCGGGTATATTGGCCCCAGCATTTT
CASSSSSRGRVYWPQHF
>NA|NA|TRBV27|TRBJ2-1
TGTGCCAGCAGTTCCAGCGGTCCTCTAGGGGAGCAGTTCTTC
CASSSSGPLGEQFF
>few|NA|TRBV28|TRBJ1-2
TGTGCCAGCAGCCCCCCCAACAGGGTGGAGGGCTACACCTTC
CASSPPNRVEGYTF
>NA|TRBD1|TRBV14|TRBJ1-4
TGTGCCAGCAGCCAATTAGCAGGGGGGAATGAAAAACTGTTTTTT
CASSQLAGGNEKLFF
>NA|NA|TRBV30|TRBJ1-1
TGTGCCTGGAGGACAGGCATGAACACTGAAGCTTTCTTT
CAWRTGMNTEAFF
>NA|NA|TRBV13|TRBJ2-1
TGTGCCAGCAGCCGTGGGGAAGGGGGTCAGTTCTTC
CASSRGEGGQFF
>NA|NA|TRBV4-2|TRBJ2-1
TGTGCCAGCAGCCAAGATGGTGGGGTTCGGGAGCAGTTCTTC
CASSQDGGVREQFF
>NA|NA|TRBV11-2|TRBJ2-5
TGTGCCAGCAGCCGCTGGGGCGGGCAAGAGACCCAGTACTTC
CASSRWGGQETQYF
>NA|TRBD1|TRBV6-5|TRBJ2-1
TGTGCCAGCAGGGGGACAGACAAGCAGTTCTTC
CASRGTDKQFF
>NA|TRBD1|TRBV2|TRBJ2-3
TGTGCCAGCATTGGACAGGAGGCAGATACGCAGTATTTT
CASIGQEADTQYF
>NA|NA|TRBV7-2|TRBJ2-1
TGTGCCAGCAGCTTAGGCCCTAGCGCGTACAATGAGCAGTTCTTC
CASSLGPSAYNEQFF
>NA|NA|TRBV14|TRBJ2-1
TGTGCCAGCAGCCAAGGGGTAGCCCTTACTCAAATCTACAATGAGCAGTTCTTC
CASSQGVALTQIYNEQFF
>NA|NA|TRBV21-1|TRBJ2-4
TGTGCCAGCAGCAAAGGAGAGACAGGGGAGGCGGACATTCAGTACTTC
CASSKGETGEADIQYF
>NA|NA|TRBV25-1|TRBJ2-7
TGTGCCAGCAGTCCCGGGAGAACTTCCTACGAGCAGTACTTC
CASSPGRTSYEQYF
>NA|TRBD1|TRBV6-5|TRBJ2-7
TGTGCCAGCAGTTACTTTGGGACAGGACAGAACTACGAGCAGTACTTC
CASSYFGTGQNYEQYF
>once|NA|TRBV7-8|TRBJ2-7
TGTGCCAGCAGCTTTAGCACAGGGTTCGGCGAGCAGTACTTC
CASSFSTGFGEQYF
>NA|NA|TRBV10-1|TRBJ2-7
TGCGCCAGCAGTGACGAAAACCCACTCGAGCAGTACTTC
CASSDENPLEQYF
>NA|NA|TRBV20-1|TRBJ1-2
TGCAGTGCTAGTCGCTCCGGGTTCCAGGAAGGTGGCTACACCTTC
CSASRSGFQEGGYTF
>NA|NA|TRBV7-8|TRBJ1-5
TGTGCCAGCAGCACCCTGGGGGGGGGCAATCAGCCCCAGCATTTT
CASSTLGGGNQPQHF
>NA|NA|TRBV7-9|TRBJ2-3
TGTGCCAGCAGCTTAGCTAGCGGCAACACAGATACGCAGTATTTT
CASSLASGNTDTQYF
>NA|NA|TRBV2|TRBJ1-5
TGTGCCAGCAGTGAAGCGCGGGGGTGGCCTCAGCCCCAGCATTTT
CASSEARGWPQPQHF
>NA|NA|TRBV10-3|TRBJ2-3
TGTGCCATCTGGGACCCTGGTACCACAGATACGCAGTATTTT
CAIWDPGTTDTQYF
>NA|TRBD2|TRBV19|TRBJ2-1
TGTGCCAGTAGTGACGGGAGGGCCACCTACAATGAGCAGTTCTTC
CASSDGRATYNEQFF
>NA|NA|TRBV7-3|TRBJ2-1
TGTGCCAGCCGGTTACGGGGAAGCTCCTACAATGAGCAGTTCTTC
CASRLRGSSYNEQFF
>NA|NA|TRBV7-5|TRBJ2-1
TGTGCCAGAAGCTTAGGGCGGCTATCGAATGAGCAGTTCTTC
CARSLGRLSNEQFF
>NA|NA|TRBV19|TRBJ2-7
TGTGCCAGTAGTATAGATCGGGCAGGGAGCTCCTACGAGCAGTACTTC
CASSIDRAGSSYEQYF
>NA|NA|TRBV5-4|TRBJ2-5
TGTGCCAGCAGCTTACAATTAGCGATCCAAGAGACCCAGTACTTC
CASSLQLAIQETQYF
>NA|NA|TRBV5-1|TRBJ2-7
TGCGCCAGCAGTCCGAGTGGGGACTCTAGCTCCTACGAGCAGTACTTC
CASSPSGDSSSYEQYF
>NA|NA|TRBV10-3|TRBJ1-5
TGTGCCATCAGTGAGTCAGGGGATAGCAATCAGCCCCAGCATTTT
CAISESGDSNQPQHF